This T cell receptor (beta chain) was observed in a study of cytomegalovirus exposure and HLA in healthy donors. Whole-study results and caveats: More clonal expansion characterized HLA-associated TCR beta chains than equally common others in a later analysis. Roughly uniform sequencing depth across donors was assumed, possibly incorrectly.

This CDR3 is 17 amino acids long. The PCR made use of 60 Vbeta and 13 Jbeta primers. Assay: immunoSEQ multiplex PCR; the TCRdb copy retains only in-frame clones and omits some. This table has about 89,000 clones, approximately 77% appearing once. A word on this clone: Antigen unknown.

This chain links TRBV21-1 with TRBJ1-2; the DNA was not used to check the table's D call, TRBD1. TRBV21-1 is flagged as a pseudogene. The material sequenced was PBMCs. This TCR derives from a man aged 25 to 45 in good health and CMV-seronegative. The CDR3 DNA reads TGTGCCAGCAGCGCAACTCCGCACTCACAGGGGTTCTATGGCTACACCTTC. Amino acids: CASSATPHSQGFYGYTF.